These 9 T cell receptor beta chains were all obtained from the same sample, sequenced in a study of regulatory T cells in long-lasting Graves disease. Through Arm-PCR of CDR3 regions and iRepertoire HTBI primers, TCR beta libraries were built. TCRdb fed the multiplex PCR reads into MiXCR, producing one record per CDR3 protein. The repertoire holds roughly 490,000 distinct CDR3 sequences, 20% to 25% seen once, with around 13% in the top ten. As to time point: persistent/refractory GD, antithyroid drugs over 5 years with positive TRAb. PBMC-extracted RNA yielded the TCR library. Here the sequenced sample was peripheral blood mononuclear cells (PBMCs), taken when the disease was refractory, from a patient treated with antithyroid drugs. These receptors originate from a female donor with Graves disease.

This clonotype showed up many times. This chain links TRBV12-3 or TRBV12-4 with TRBJ1-1; D is uncertain. V was trimmed by 2 bases and J by 3 bases, leaving 10 bases between them. This CDR3 has 14 residues. CDR3 bases: TGTGCCAGCAGTTTAAGTCACTCGGACACTGAAGCTTTCTTT. Translating it yields CASSLSHSDTEAFF.

The J gene is TRBJ1-2, the V gene TRBV19; D is perhaps TRBD1 (5 bases). CDR1 LNHDA and CDR2 SQIVND come from the germline V gene (reference sequence). This CDR3 spans 13 amino acids. V lost 6 bases and J lost 6, with 14 bases in between. CDR3 sequence (DNA): TGTGCCAGTAGCTGGCTAGGGGCTGATGGCTACACCTTC. Its protein is CASSWLGADGYTF.

As concerns this clonotype: This may come from a read error, since a much larger clone is one base off. The chain carries TRBV15 and TRBJ2-2, with D tentatively TRBD1 or TRBD2 (7 bases each). Germline loops: CDR1 LNHNV, CDR2 YYDKDF (reference sequence). Trimming shortened V by 0 bases and J by 7 bases, and 21 bases separated the two germline ends. The CDR3 loop spans 18 amino acids. The CDR3 reads CATSRDLRTTGRDGELFF. For the CDR3, the DNA is TGTGCCACCAGCAGAGATCTTAGGACGACAGGGAGGGACGGGGAGCTGTTTTTT.

The rearrangement uses TRBV7-3 and TRBJ2-7; D might be TRBD1 or TRBD2, each matching 5 bases. V lost 2 bases, J lost 4 bases, and 9 bases lay in between. Germline assignment: CDR1 SGHTA and CDR2 FQGTGA. The CDR3 has 13 residues. CDR3 sequence (DNA): TGTGCCAGCAGCTTAGAATGGGGGTACGAGCAGTACTTC. Protein product: CASSLEWGYEQYF.

This clonotype showed up just a few times. The rearrangement links TRBV4-3 to TRBJ2-7; the D is unclear. The V end was cut by 0 bases, the J end by 3 bases, with 6 bases between. Germline-derived CDR1 and CDR2 are LGHNA and YSLEER. The CDR3 spans 13 residues. The CDR3 protein is CASSQERDYEQYF. DNA of the CDR3: TGCGCCAGCAGCCAAGAAAGGGACTACGAGCAGTACTTC.

CDR3 sequence (DNA): TGTGCCAGCAGCATGCAACTAGCCATCTCTGGGGCCAACGTCCTGACTTTC. Protein: CASSMQLAISGANVLTF. The V call is TRBV9, the J call TRBJ2-6; possible D gene TRBD2, 6 bases. The V gene lost 4 bases and the J gene lost 0 bases, with 14 bases spanning the gap. Germline-derived CDR1 and CDR2 are SGDLS and YYNGEE. The length of the CDR3 is 17 residues.

In this sample, this clonotype turned up many times. V is TRBV29-1 and J is TRBJ2-5; D is ambiguous. Germline loops: CDR1 SQVTM, CDR2 ANQGSEA. V shed 3 bases and J shed 3 bases, with 11 bases lying between them. This CDR3 contains 13 residues. The CDR3 protein is CSVEPGQKETQYF. The CDR3 coding sequence is TGCAGCGTTGAGCCGGGCCAGAAAGAGACCCAGTACTTC.

The sample holds a few counts of this clonotype. The chain has TRBV7-9 and TRBJ1-5, with D unclear. CDR3 size: 15 residues. Trimming pared 1 base from V and 4 bases from J, leaving 11 bases between. CDR1 is SEHNR and CDR2 is FQNEAQ in the germline V gene (reference sequence). CDR3 coding DNA: TGTGCCAGCAGCTTAGTCGGGTTGGCGAATCAGCCCCAGCATTTT. As protein: CASSLVGLANQPQHF.

This clonotype was recorded many times. The CDR3 DNA is TGTGCCAGTAGTATTCGCAATTCCGAGCAGTACTTC. Its protein product is CASSIRNSEQYF. The J gene is TRBJ2-7, the V gene TRBV19; no firm D call. The CDR3 sequence is 12 residues long. V lost 3 bases and J lost 6, with 9 bases in between. Germline V gene lookup returns CDR1 LNHDA and CDR2 SQIVND (reference sequence).